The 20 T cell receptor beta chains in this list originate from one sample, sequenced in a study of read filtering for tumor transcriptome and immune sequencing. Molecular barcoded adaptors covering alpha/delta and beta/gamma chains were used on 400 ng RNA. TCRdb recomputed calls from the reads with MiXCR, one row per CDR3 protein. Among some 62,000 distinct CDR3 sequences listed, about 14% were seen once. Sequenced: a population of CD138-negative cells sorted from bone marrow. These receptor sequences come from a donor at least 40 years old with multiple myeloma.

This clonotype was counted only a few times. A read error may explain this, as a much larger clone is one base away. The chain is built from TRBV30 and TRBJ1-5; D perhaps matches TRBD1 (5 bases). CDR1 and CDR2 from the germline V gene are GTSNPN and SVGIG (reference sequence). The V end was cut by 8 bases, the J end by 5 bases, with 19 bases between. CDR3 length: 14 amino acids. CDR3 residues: CARSHRWGDQPQHF. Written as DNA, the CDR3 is TGTGCCAGGTCCCACCGATGGGGGGATCAGCCCCAGCATTTT.

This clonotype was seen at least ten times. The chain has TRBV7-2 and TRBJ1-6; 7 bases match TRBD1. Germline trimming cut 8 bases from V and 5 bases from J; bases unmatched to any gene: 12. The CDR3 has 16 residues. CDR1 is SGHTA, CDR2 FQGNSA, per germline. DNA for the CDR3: TGTACCAGCTTTCCCGGGGGGAGGGGGCATAATTCACCCCTCCACTTT. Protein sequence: CTSFPGGRGHNSPLHF.

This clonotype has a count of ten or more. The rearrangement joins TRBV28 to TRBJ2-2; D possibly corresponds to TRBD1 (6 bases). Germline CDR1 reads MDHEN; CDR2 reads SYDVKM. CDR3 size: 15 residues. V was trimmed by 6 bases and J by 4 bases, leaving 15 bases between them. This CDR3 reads CASRLTGIPTGELFF. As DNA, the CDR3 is TGTGCCAGCAGACTCACAGGGATACCCACCGGGGAGCTGTTTTTT.

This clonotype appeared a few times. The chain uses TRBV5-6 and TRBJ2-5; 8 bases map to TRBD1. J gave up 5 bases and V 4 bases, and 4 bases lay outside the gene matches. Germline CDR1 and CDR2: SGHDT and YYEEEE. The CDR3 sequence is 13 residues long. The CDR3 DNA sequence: TGTGCCAGCAGCACCTGGACAGGGGAGACCCAGTACTTC. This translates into CASSTWTGETQYF.

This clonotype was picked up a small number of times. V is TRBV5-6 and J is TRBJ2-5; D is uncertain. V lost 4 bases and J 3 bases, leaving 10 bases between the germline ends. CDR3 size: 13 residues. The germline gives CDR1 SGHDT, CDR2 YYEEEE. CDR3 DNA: TGTGCCAGCAGCCGGGCGTCAAAAGAGACCCAGTACTTC. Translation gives CASSRASKETQYF.

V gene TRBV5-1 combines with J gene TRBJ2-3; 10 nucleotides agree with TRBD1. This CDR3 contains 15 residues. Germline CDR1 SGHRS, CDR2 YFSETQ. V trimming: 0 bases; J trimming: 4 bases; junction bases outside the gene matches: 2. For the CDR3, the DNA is TGCGCCAGCAGCTTGGAAGGACAGGGGGCAGATACGCAGTATTTT. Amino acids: CASSLEGQGADTQYF.

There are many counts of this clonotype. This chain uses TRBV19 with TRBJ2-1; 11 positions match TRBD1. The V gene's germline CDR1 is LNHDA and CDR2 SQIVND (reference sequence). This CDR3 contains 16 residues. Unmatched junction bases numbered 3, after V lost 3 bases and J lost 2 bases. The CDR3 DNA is TGTGCCAGTAGTATCCCGGACAGGGGGCCCTACAATGAGCAGTTCTTC. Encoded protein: CASSIPDRGPYNEQFF.

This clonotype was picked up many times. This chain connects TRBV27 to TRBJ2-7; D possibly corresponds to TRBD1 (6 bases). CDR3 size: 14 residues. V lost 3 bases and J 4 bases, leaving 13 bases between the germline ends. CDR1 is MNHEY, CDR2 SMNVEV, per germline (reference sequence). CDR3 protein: CASSFMDSSYEQYF. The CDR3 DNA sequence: TGTGCCAGCAGTTTTATGGACAGTTCGTACGAGCAGTACTTC.

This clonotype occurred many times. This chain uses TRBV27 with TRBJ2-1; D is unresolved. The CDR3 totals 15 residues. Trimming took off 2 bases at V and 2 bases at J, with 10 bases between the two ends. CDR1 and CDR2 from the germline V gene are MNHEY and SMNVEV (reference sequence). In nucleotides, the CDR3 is TGTGCCAGCAGTTTAACCAGCAGGCCCTACAATGAGCAGTTCTTC. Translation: CASSLTSRPYNEQFF.

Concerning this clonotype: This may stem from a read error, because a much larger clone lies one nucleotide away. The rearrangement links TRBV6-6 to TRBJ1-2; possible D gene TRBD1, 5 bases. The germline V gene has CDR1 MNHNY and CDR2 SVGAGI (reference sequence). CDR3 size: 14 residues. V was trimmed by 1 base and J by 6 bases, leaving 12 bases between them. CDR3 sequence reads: CASSYLAGSHGYTF. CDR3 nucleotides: TGTGCCAGCAGTTACTTGGCAGGGAGCCATGGCTACACCTTC.

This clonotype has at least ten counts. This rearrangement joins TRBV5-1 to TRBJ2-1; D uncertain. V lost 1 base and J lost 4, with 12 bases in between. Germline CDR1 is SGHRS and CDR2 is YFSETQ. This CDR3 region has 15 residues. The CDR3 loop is CASSLSTRQYNEQFF. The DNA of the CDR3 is TGCGCCAGCAGCTTGTCAACCCGCCAATACAATGAGCAGTTCTTC.

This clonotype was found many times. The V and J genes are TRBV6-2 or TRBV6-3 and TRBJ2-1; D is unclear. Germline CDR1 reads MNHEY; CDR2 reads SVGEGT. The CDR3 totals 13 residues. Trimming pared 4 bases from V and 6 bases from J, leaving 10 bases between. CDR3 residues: CASSFYPFNEQFF. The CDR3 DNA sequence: TGTGCCAGCAGTTTCTATCCATTCAATGAGCAGTTCTTC.

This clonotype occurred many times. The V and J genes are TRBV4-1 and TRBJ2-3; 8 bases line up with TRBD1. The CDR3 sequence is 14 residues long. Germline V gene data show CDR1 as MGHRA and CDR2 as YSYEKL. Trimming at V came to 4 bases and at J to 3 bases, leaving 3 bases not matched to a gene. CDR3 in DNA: TGCGCCAGCAGCCCTGGGACAGGAACAGATACGCAGTATTTT. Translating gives CASSPGTGTDTQYF.

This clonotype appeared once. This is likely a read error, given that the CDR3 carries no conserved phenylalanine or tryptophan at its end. CDR3 bases: TGCAGTGCTAGTCGTCCCCCATCGGAGCAGTTCCTA. Protein product: CSASRPPSEQFL. The chain recombines TRBV20-1 with TRBJ2-1, with no clear D. CDR3 length: 12 residues. Trimming cost V 3 bases and J 10 bases, with 13 bases left between them. Per the germline V gene, CDR1 is DFQATT and CDR2 is SNEGSKA (reference sequence).

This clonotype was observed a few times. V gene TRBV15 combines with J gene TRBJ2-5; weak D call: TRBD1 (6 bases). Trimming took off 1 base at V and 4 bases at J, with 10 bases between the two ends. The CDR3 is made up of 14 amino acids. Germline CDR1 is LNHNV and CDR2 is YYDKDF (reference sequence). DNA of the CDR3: TGTGCCACCAGCAGAGCAGGGGTTGGAGAGACCCAGTACTTC. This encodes CATSRAGVGETQYF.

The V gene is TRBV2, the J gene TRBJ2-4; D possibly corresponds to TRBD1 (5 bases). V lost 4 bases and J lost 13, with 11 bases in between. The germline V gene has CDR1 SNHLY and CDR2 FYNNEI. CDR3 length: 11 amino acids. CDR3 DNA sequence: TGTGCCAGCAGTGGGGGCGTTCTGCAGTACTTC. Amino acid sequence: CASSGGVLQYF.

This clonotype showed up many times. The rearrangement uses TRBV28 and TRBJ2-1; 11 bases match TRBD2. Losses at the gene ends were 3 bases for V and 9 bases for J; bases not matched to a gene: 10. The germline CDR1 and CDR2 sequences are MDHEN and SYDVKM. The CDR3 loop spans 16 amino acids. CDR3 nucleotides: TGTGCCAGCAGTTTTTCCGAGACTAGCGGGAAAATTGAGCAGTTCTTC. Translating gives CASSFSETSGKIEQFF.

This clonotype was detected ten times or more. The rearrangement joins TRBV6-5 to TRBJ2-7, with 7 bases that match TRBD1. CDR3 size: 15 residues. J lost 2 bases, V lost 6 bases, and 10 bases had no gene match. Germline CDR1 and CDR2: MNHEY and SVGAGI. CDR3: CASRGLGTATYEQYF. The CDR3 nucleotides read TGTGCCAGCAGGGGGCTCGGGACAGCTACCTACGAGCAGTACTTC.

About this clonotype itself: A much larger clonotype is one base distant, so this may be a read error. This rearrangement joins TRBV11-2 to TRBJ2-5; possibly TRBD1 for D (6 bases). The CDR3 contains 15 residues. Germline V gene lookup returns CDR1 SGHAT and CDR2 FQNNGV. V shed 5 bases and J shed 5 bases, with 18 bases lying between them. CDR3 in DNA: TGTGCCAGCAGCCCTCCGGGACAAGTCAGGGAGACCCAGTACTTC. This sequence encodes CASSPPGQVRETQYF.

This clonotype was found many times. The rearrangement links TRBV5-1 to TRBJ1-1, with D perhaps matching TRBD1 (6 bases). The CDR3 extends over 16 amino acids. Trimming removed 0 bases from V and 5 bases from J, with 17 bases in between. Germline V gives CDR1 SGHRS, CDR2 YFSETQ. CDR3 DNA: TGCGCCAGCAGCTTGGAACAGGGAGTTATATCAACTGAAGCTTTCTTT. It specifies CASSLEQGVISTEAFF.